These 2 T cell receptor beta chains originate from one sample sequenced in a study of blood T cell repertoires in COVID-19. Libraries were prepared by immunoSEQ multiplex PCR; TCRdb keeps only in-frame clonotypes and omits some of them. The sample has 100,000 or so clones; around nine tenths are singletons. The sample comprised peripheral blood. These receptor sequences come from a woman in her forties or fifties in a cohort sampled during active COVID-19.

The chain uses TRBV9 and TRBJ2-1, with TRBD1 matching over 7 bases. V gave up 2 bases and J gave up 2 bases; unmatched junction bases: 1. CDR3 size: 14 residues. Germline V gene lookup returns CDR1 SGDLS and CDR2 YYNGEE. The chain's CDR3 is CASSVQGAYNEQFF. DNA for the CDR3: TGTGCCAGCAGCGTGCAGGGGGCCTACAATGAGCAGTTCTTC.

The J gene is TRBJ2-1, the V gene TRBV11-2; maybe TRBD2 (5 bases). CDR1 is SGHAT, CDR2 FQNNGV, per germline. Between the trimmed V and J ends, which lost 5 bases and 8 bases, there was a span of 16 bases. The CDR3 loop spans 14 amino acids. The CDR3 sequence: CASSQQADGDEQFF. The CDR3 DNA is TGTGCCAGCAGCCAGCAGGCCGACGGGGATGAGCAGTTCTTC.